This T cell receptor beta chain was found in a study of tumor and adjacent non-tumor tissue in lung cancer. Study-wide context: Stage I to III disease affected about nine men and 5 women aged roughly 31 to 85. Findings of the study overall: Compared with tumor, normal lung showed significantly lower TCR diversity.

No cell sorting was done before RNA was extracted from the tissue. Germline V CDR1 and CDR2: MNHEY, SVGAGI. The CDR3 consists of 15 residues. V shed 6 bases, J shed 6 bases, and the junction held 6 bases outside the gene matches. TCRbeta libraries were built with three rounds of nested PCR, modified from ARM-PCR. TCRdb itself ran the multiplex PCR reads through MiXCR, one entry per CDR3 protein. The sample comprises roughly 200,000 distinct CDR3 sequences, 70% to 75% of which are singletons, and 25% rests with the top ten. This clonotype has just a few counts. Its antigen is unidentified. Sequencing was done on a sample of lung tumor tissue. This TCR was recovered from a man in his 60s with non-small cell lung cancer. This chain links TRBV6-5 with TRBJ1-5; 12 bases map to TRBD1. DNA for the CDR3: TGTGCCAGCAGCTCGGGACAGGGGGCCAGTCAGCCCCAGCATTTT. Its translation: CASSSGQGASQPQHF.